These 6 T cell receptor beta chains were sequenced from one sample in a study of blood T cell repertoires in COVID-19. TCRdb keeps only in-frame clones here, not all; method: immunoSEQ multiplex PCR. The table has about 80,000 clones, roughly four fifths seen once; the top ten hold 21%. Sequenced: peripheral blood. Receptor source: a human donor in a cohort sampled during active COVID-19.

This CDR3 is CAISGADNEQFF. For the CDR3, the DNA is TGTGCCATCAGTGGGGCAGACAATGAGCAGTTCTTC. The rearrangement uses TRBV10-3 and TRBJ2-1; D gene unclear. With 4 bases removed from V and 5 bases from J, the gap between germline ends came to 6 bases. This CDR3 has 12 residues. The germline gives CDR1 ENHRY, CDR2 SYGVKD.

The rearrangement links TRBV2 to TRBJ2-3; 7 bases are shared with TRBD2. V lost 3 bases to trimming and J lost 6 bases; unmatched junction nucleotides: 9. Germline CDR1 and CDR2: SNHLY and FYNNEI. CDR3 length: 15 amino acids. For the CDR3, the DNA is TGTGCCAGCAGTGATAACGGACTAGGTGATGATACGCAGTATTTT. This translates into CASSDNGLGDDTQYF.

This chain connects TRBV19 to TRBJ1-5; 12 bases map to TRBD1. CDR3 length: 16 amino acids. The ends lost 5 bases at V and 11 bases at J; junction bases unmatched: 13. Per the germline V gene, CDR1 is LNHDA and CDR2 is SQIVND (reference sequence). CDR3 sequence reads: CASSPGTGGGTGAQHF. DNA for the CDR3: TGTGCCAGTAGTCCCGGGACAGGGGGCGGAACGGGGGCCCAGCATTTT.

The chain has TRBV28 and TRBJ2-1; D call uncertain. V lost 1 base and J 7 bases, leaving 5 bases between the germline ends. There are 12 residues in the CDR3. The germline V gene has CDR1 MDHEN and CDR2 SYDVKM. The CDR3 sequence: CASSLSGNEQFF. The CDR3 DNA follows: TGTGCCAGCAGTTTATCAGGAAATGAGCAGTTCTTC.

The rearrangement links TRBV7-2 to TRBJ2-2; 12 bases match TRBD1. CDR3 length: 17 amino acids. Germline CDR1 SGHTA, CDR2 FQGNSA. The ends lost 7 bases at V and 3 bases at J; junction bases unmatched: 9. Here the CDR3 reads CASNTGTGGAYTGELFF. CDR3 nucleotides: TGTGCCAGCAACACCGGGACAGGGGGCGCTTACACCGGGGAGCTGTTTTTT.

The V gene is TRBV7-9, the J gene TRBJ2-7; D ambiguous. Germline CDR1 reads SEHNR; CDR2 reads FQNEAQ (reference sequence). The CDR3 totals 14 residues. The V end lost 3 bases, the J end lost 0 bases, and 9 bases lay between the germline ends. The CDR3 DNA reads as TGTGCCAGCAGCTTTTTCTCCAGCTCCTACGAGCAGTACTTC. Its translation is CASSFFSSSYEQYF.